The entry below gives a single T cell receptor (beta chain) sequence along with its context. Its antigen is still unknown. The data derive from a study of cytomegalovirus exposure and HLA in healthy donors. Whole-study context: Out of 398 genotyped donors, about 80% belonged to the Caucasian-associated ancestry cluster.

V shed 0 bases, J shed 2 bases, and the junction held 4 bases outside the gene matches. The CDR3 covers 16 residues. CDR1 SGHRS and CDR2 YFSETQ come from the germline V gene. 60 Vbeta and 13 Jbeta primers were used in PCR. Data came from immunoSEQ multiplex PCR; TCRdb stores just in-frame clones and leaves some out. The data contain approximately 100,000 clones, 76% of them singletons. The study, taken as a whole, reports: In vitro checks showed that three CMV-associated chains really do target CMV antigens.

This clonotype was obtained from a woman aged 40 to 49 in good health and CMV-seropositive. This chain joins TRBV5-1 and TRBJ2-3; TRBD1 aligns across 9 bases. Sequences were obtained from PBMCs. The CDR3 loop reads CASSLDGTGPTDTQYF. The DNA of the CDR3 is TGCGCCAGCAGCTTGGATGGGACAGGGCCCACAGATACGCAGTATTTT. Based on the CDR3 plus reference TRBV5-1 and TRBJ2-3, the full variable domain is KAGVTQTPRYLIKTRGQQVTLSCSPISGHRSVSWYQQTPGQGLQFLFEYFSETQRNKGNFPGRFSGRQFSNSRSEMNVSTLELGDSALYLCASSLDGTGPTDTQYFGPGTRLTVL.